This T cell receptor beta chain was profiled in a study of blood T cell repertoires in COVID-19. This clone was counted a few times. Original handling: Reference gene primer amplification yielded estimated nucleated cell counts. Sequenced by immunoSEQ multiplex PCR; TCRdb stores in-frame clones only, minus some. The V and J calls and clone size were taken over from that table, and D and trimming were inferred from the DNA. The sample includes about 110,000 clones, 85% to 90% seen only once; the top ten take approximately 4.2%. V was clipped by 0 bases and J by 6 bases; unmatched bases: 1. This CDR3 is built from 15 residues. Per germline, CDR1 SGHNT and CDR2 YENEEA.

The clonotype was recovered from a woman aged 50 to 60 with acute or convalescent COVID-19. The chain combines TRBV11-3 with TRBJ2-1; 11 bases line up with TRBD2. The sequenced sample consisted of peripheral blood. CDR3 amino acids: CASSLDSGRANEQFF. The CDR3 bases are TGTGCCAGCAGCTTAGATAGCGGGAGGGCCAATGAGCAGTTCTTC.